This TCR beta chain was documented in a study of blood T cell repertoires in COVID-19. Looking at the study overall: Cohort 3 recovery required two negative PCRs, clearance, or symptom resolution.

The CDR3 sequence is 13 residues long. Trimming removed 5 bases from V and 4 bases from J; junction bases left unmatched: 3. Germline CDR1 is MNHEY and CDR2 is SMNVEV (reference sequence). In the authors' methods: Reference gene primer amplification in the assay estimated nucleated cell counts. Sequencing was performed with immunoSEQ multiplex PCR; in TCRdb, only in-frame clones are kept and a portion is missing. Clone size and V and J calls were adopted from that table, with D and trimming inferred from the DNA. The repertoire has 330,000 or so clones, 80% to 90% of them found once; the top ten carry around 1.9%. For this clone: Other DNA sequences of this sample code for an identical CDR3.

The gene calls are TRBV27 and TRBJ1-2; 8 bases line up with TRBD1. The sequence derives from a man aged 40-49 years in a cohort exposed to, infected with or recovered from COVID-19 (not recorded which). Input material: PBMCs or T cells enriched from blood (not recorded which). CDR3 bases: TGTGCCAGCAGTAGGGACAGGTCCTATGGCTACACCTTC. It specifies CASSRDRSYGYTF.